This entry concerns a single TCR beta chain. This record belongs to a study of blood T cell repertoires in COVID-19. Looking at the study overall: Nucleic acid was either cDNA or gDNA, and it came from T cells, B-cell-depleted T cells, or PBMCs.

As processed by the authors: The assay estimated nucleated cells by amplifying reference gene primers. TCRdb's copy holds only in-frame clones and misses some; the assay was immunoSEQ multiplex PCR. V and J calls and clone size come straight from that table; D and trimming were deduced from the DNA. This sample has some 97,000 clones, with 88% found just once. The CDR3 consists of 18 residues. Trimming cost V 1 base and J 4 bases; bases outside gene matches: 10. Germline values: CDR1 MNHEY, CDR2 SMNVEV (reference sequence). The rearrangement uses TRBV27 and TRBJ2-1; 10 bases are a match to TRBD2. The sequence derives from a woman aged 60 to 75 with acute or convalescent COVID-19. Sequenced: peripheral blood. The CDR3 reads CASSLFGLAGASYNEQFF. Written as DNA, the CDR3 is TGTGCCAGCAGTTTATTTGGGCTAGCGGGAGCCTCGTACAATGAGCAGTTCTTC.